These 12 T cell receptor beta chains were all obtained from the same sample, sequenced in a study of technical replicates of blood from several donors. Profiled with immunoSEQ multiplex PCR; TCRdb holds only in-frame clones, not every one. The repertoire holds tens of thousands of clones, with about 91% as singletons. Source material: T cells isolated from PBMCs. The receptors derive from a human donor in good health.

The CDR3 bases are TGTGCCAGCAGCCCCACTAGCGGTCCTTACAATGAGCAGTTCTTC. As protein: CASSPTSGPYNEQFF. This chain connects TRBV9 to TRBJ2-1, with 8 bases lining up with TRBD2. Germline V gene data show CDR1 as SGDLS and CDR2 as YYNGEE. V dropped 4 bases and J dropped 4; count of bases not matched to a gene: 7. The CDR3 has 15 amino acids.

The rearrangement uses TRBV29-1 and TRBJ1-2, with 9 bases identical to TRBD1. There are 13 residues in the CDR3. Trimming cost V 7 bases and J 8 bases; bases outside gene matches: 11. CDR1 and CDR2 from the germline V gene are SQVTM and ANQGSEA. The DNA of the CDR3 is TGCAGCGATAGGACAGGGGCCGCCTCGGGCTACACCTTC. This encodes CSDRTGAASGYTF.

Here the CDR3 DNA reads TGTGCCAGCAGCTTGGGCACTTTATACAATGAGCAGTTCTTC. Translation gives CASSLGTLYNEQFF. This rearrangement joins TRBV5-4 to TRBJ2-1; D is unresolved. CDR1 SGHNT and CDR2 YYREEE come from the germline V gene (reference sequence). This CDR3 comprises 14 residues. V lost 0 bases to trimming and J lost 4 bases, with 8 bases between them.

The chain recombines TRBV27 with TRBJ1-2; weak D call: TRBD1 (5 bases). The CDR3 is 14 residues long. Germline loops: CDR1 MNHEY, CDR2 SMNVEV (reference sequence). Trimming left V 3 bases short and J 4 bases short, with 12 bases between. The CDR3 is CASSFSLGGYGYTF. CDR3 sequence (DNA): TGTGCCAGCAGTTTCTCCCTGGGGGGCTATGGCTACACCTTC.

The chain uses TRBV29-1 and TRBJ1-1; 10 bases agree with TRBD1. Germline V gives CDR1 SQVTM, CDR2 ANQGSEA. CDR3 length: 14 amino acids. Trimming at V came to 6 bases and at J to 4 bases, leaving 8 bases not matched to a gene. CDR3 sequence: CSVFVTGGITEAFF. For the CDR3, the DNA is TGCAGCGTCTTTGTGACAGGGGGCATCACTGAAGCTTTCTTT. Using reference TRBV29-1 and TRBJ1-1 for the parts outside the CDR3, the full variable domain is SAVISQKPSRDICQRGTSLTIQCQVDSQVTMMFWYRQQPGQSLTLIATANQGSEATYESGFVIDKFPISRPNLTFSTLTVSNMSPEDSSIYLCSVFVTGGITEAFFGQGTRLTVV.

The chain combines TRBV6-1 with TRBJ2-7; possible D gene TRBD2, 5 bases. Germline V gene lookup returns CDR1 MNHNS and CDR2 SASEGT. Trimming stripped 5 bases from V and 0 bases from J, with 29 bases between. There are 20 residues in the CDR3. The CDR3 bases are TGTGCCAGCAGTAAAGGACTGGCCATTAGCGTCCTATCCCGCTCCTACGAGCAGTACTTC. It specifies CASSKGLAISVLSRSYEQYF.

This chain uses TRBV4-2 with TRBJ2-3, with 12 bases lining up with TRBD2. This CDR3 is built from 16 residues. The V gene's germline CDR1 is LGHNA and CDR2 YNFKEQ. The V and J ends lost 2 bases and 3 bases, in that order; junction bases with no gene match: 3. CDR3 coding DNA: TGTGCCAGCAGCCAACGACTAGCGGGGGTAACAGATACGCAGTATTTT. It encodes CASSQRLAGVTDTQYF.

The rearrangement uses TRBV6-6 and TRBJ1-2; D is uncertain. The CDR3 spans 15 residues. Germline V gene lookup returns CDR1 MNHNY and CDR2 SVGAGI (reference sequence). V gave up 5 bases and J gave up 8 bases, with 21 bases separating them. For the CDR3, the DNA is TGTGCCAGCAGTCCACCCCTTGCTCGCAACGGGGGCTACACCTTC. It is translated as CASSPPLARNGGYTF.

J is TRBJ1-2 and V is TRBV27, with D hard to call. V lost 2 bases and J lost 6, with 13 bases in between. CDR3 length equals 14 residues. Looked up from germline, CDR1 is MNHEY and CDR2 is SMNVEV (reference sequence). The CDR3 region is CASSLIGSRDGYTF. As DNA, the CDR3 is TGTGCCAGCAGTTTAATAGGGTCGAGGGATGGCTACACCTTC.

This chain links TRBV28 with TRBJ1-6; a weak D match, TRBD1 (5 bases). CDR1 and CDR2 (germline): MDHEN, SYDVKM. The CDR3 has 15 residues. V lost 7 bases, J lost 7 bases, and 17 bases lay in between. Here the CDR3 reads CASKTASMINSPLHF. The CDR3 bases are TGTGCCAGCAAGACAGCTTCTATGATAAATTCACCCCTCCACTTT.

The chain is built from TRBV30 and TRBJ2-1; 12 bases fit TRBD2. Germline lookup yields CDR1 GTSNPN and CDR2 SVGIG (reference sequence). V lost 1 base and J lost 7; bases outside the gene matches: 5. The CDR3 totals 15 residues. CDR3 amino acids: CAWSGGLAGVNEQFF. DNA for the CDR3: TGTGCCTGGAGTGGGGGACTAGCGGGTGTTAATGAGCAGTTCTTC.

In DNA, the CDR3 is TGTGCCAGCAGCTCACTACGGGGGGGCTACACCTTC. This encodes CASSSLRGGYTF. The gene calls are TRBV11-2 and TRBJ1-2; D possibly corresponds to TRBD1 (5 bases). V was cut by 4 bases and J by 8 bases, with 11 bases left in between. Germline CDR1 is SGHAT and CDR2 is FQNNGV. The length of the CDR3 is 12 residues.